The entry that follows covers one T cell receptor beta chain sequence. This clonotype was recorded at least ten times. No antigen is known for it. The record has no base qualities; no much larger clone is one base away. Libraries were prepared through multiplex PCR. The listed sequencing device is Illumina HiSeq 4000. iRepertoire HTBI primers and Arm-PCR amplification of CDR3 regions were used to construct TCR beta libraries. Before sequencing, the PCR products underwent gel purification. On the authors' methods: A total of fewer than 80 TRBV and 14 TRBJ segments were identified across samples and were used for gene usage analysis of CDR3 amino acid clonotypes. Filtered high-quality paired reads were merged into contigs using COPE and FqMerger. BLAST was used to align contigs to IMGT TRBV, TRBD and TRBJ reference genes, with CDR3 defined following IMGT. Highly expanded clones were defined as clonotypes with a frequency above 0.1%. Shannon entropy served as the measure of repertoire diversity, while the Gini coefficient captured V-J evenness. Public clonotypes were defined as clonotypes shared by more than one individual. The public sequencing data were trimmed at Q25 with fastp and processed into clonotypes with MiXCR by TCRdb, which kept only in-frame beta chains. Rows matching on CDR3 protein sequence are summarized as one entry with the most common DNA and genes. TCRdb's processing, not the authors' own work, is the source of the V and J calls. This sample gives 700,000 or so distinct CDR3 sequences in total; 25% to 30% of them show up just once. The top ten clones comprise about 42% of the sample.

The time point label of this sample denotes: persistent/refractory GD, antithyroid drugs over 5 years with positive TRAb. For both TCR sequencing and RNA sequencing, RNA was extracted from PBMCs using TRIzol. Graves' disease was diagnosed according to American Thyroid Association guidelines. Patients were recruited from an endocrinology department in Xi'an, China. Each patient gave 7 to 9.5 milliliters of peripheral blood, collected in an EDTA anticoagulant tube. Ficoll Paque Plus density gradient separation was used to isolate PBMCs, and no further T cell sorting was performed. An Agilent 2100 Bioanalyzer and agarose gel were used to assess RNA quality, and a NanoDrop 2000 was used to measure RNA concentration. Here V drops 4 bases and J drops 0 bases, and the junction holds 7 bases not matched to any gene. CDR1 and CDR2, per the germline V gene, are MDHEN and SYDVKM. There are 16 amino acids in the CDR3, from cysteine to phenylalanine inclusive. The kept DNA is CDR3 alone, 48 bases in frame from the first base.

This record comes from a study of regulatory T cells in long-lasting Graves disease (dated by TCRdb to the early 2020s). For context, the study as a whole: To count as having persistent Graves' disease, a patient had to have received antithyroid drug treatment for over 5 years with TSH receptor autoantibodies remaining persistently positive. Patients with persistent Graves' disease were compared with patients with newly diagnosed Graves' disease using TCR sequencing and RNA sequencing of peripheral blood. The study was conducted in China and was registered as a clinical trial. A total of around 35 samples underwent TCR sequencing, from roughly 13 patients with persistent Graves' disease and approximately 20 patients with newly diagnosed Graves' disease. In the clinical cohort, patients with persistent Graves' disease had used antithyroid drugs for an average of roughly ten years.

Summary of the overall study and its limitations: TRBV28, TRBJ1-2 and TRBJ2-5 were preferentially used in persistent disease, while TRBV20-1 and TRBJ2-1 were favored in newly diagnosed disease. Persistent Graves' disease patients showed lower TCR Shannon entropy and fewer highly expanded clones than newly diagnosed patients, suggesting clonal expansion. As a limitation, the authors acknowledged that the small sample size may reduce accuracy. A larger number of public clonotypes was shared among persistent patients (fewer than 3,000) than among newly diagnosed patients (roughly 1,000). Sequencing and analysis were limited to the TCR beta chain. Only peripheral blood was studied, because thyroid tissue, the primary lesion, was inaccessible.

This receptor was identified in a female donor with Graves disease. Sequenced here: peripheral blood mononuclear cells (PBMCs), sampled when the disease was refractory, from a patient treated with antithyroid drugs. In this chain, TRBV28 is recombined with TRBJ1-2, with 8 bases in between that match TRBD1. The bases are TGTGCCAGCAGTTCTGCTTTCAGGGGGCCTAACTATGGCTACACCTTC. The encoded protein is CASSSAFRGPNYGYTF.